What follows describes a single T cell receptor beta chain. Antigen unknown. This entry comes from a study of T-cell memory formation after mild COVID-19. Study-wide results and limits: The appearance of some responding clones in pre-infection memory suggested that cross-reactive memory joined. Mainly CM and EM harbored the contracting CD4+ clones; mainly EMRA harbored the CD8+ ones.

With 7 bases clipped from V and 5 bases from J, the junction kept 10 bases outside the gene matches. Per the germline V gene, CDR1 is LNHDA and CDR2 is SQIVND (reference sequence). This CDR3 contains 16 residues. From the 5' RACE reads, TCRdb called clonotypes with MiXCR, one entry per CDR3 protein. The sample has about 140,000 distinct CDR3 sequences, around 25% seen once. Material: PBMCs or a T cell subset sorted from them (not recorded which). The source of this sequence is an adult woman who had mild COVID-19 (a few samples of this study predate the infection). Cell type and time point are not known. The V call is TRBV19, the J call TRBJ1-5; 11 bases are a match to TRBD1. The CDR3 DNA is TGTGCCAGTAACGCTACCTCGGGACAGGGGGATCAGCCCCAGCATTTT. Protein: CASNATSGQGDQPQHF.